These T cell receptor beta chains were read from a single sample in a study of T cell responses to AZD1222 COVID-19 vaccine. Sequencing used immunoSEQ multiplex PCR; TCRdb keeps in-frame clones, though not all of them. The sample has about 130,000 clones, about 87% seen once. This sample comprised peripheral blood, obtained on day 0 of AZD1222 vaccination. Source of these receptors: an adult in good health. Each CDR3 is given without its conserved first and last residue. D genes are given only for firm matches.

D: TRBD2; J: TRBJ2-7; V: TRBV7-8; CDR3: ASSKIAGAREQY
D: TRBD1; J: TRBJ1-6; V: TRBV6-5; CDR3: ASRLGGQGNSPLH
D: NA; J: TRBJ1-1; V: TRBV5-1; CDR3: ASGSGRGTEAF
D: NA; J: TRBJ2-7; V: TRBV29-1; CDR3: SVEVTDYEQY
D: TRBD2; J: TRBJ2-1; V: TRBV4-3; CDR3: ASSQDRLAGLHEQF
D: TRBD2; J: TRBJ2-2; V: TRBV4-2; CDR3: ASSQGEGPGELF
D: NA; J: TRBJ1-2; V: TRBV2; CDR3: ASSVQADYGYT
D: NA; J: TRBJ1-2; V: TRBV18; CDR3: ASSGTYGYT
D: TRBD1; J: TRBJ1-2; V: TRBV28; CDR3: ASSSRLFQGGGYT
D: TRBD1; J: TRBJ1-1; V: TRBV7-2; CDR3: ASSSQRQGRNTEAF
D: NA; J: TRBJ1-3; V: TRBV5-1; CDR3: ASSLAVVGGGNTIY
D: NA; J: TRBJ2-7; V: TRBV28; CDR3: ASSLTGVSYEQY
D: NA; J: TRBJ1-2; V: TRBV7-2; CDR3: ASSHQYRVRSNYGYT
D: TRBD2; J: TRBJ2-1; V: TRBV7-9; CDR3: ASSLFRTSARYSYNEQF
D: NA; J: TRBJ2-4; V: TRBV18; CDR3: ASSPPENIFIQY
D: NA; J: TRBJ2-5; V: TRBV19; CDR3: ASSIFAAGVYQETQY
D: TRBD1; J: TRBJ1-4; V: TRBV29-1; CDR3: SGRTGNEKLF
D: NA; J: TRBJ2-7; V: TRBV9; CDR3: ASSPSGGNYEQY
D: NA; J: TRBJ1-6; V: TRBV11-2; CDR3: ASSEEWGNSPLH
D: NA; J: TRBJ1-2; V: TRBV7-9; CDR3: ASSPPSGTLTNYGYT
D: NA; J: TRBJ1-1; V: TRBV27; CDR3: ASSFKPNTEAF
D: NA; J: TRBJ2-7; V: TRBV7-2; CDR3: ASSSYYEQY
D: TRBD1; J: TRBJ1-1; V: TRBV30; CDR3: ALDRGGLEGTEAF
D: TRBD1; J: TRBJ1-1; V: TRBV18; CDR3: ASSRNPQGQGTEAF
D: TRBD1; J: TRBJ2-2; V: TRBV2; CDR3: ASSYGQGPTGELF
D: NA; J: TRBJ1-2; V: TRBV19; CDR3: ASIGANPPYGYT
D: TRBD1; J: TRBJ1-5; V: TRBV7-9; CDR3: ASSLSLTGGGNQPQH
D: TRBD1; J: TRBJ2-4; V: TRBV5-4; CDR3: ASSFGTENIQY
D: NA; J: TRBJ2-2; V: TRBV7-2; CDR3: ASSLGQSATGELF
D: NA; J: TRBJ1-2; V: TRBV30; CDR3: AWSVHGVGDYGYT
D: NA; J: TRBJ2-7; V: TRBV10-3; CDR3: AISEGKGRYEQY
D: NA; J: TRBJ1-2; V: TRBV19; CDR3: ASSIPGGRGYT
D: TRBD1; J: TRBJ2-5; V: TRBV18; CDR3: ASSQTTGSQETQY
D: NA; J: TRBJ1-2; V: TRBV27; CDR3: ARTLRGNYGYT
D: NA; J: TRBJ2-7; V: TRBV6-6; CDR3: ASSPPGLTGYEQY